A single sample gave rise to the 18 T cell receptor beta chains below, sequenced in a study of monozygotic twins with cystic fibrosis. The method was immunoSEQ multiplex PCR; TCRdb's version includes in-frame clones alone and lacks a portion of them. The sample records over 14,000 clones, 85% being singletons. The sequencing sample was made of blood. These receptors were collected from a boy aged 5 to 17 with cystic fibrosis.

The V gene is TRBV9, the J gene TRBJ1-4; no reliable D call. CDR1 and CDR2 from the germline V gene are SGDLS and YYNGEE. V was shortened by 2 bases and J by 10 bases, with 15 bases between the two germline ends. The CDR3 has 14 amino acids. The CDR3 coding sequence is TGTGCCAGCAGCGTCTCACCTGCGGAGGGAAAACTGTTTTTT. As protein: CASSVSPAEGKLFF.

The chain combines TRBV30 with TRBJ1-5, with a tentative D call TRBD1 (6 bases). Trimming stripped 3 bases from V and 0 bases from J, with 12 bases between. Germline CDR1 GTSNPN, CDR2 SVGIG (reference sequence). The CDR3 is made up of 15 amino acids. The chain's CDR3 is CAWSGGVFSNQPQHF. Written as DNA, the CDR3 is TGTGCCTGGAGCGGGGGCGTCTTTAGCAATCAGCCCCAGCATTTT.

The V and J genes are TRBV18 and TRBJ2-2; D may be TRBD1 or TRBD2 (5 bases each). CDR3 length equals 17 residues. Germline assignment: CDR1 KGHSH and CDR2 LQKENI. V lost 0 bases and J 0 bases, leaving 11 bases between the germline ends. As DNA, the CDR3 is TGTGCCAGCTCACCACCGGGGGTATCTCCGAACACCGGGGAGCTGTTTTTT. Translation: CASSPPGVSPNTGELFF.

V and J are TRBV28 and TRBJ1-4, with a possible D match to TRBD1 (6 bases). The V gene lost 4 bases and the J gene lost 5 bases, with 17 bases spanning the gap. Germline V gives CDR1 MDHEN, CDR2 SYDVKM. This CDR3 contains 16 residues. The CDR3 sequence: CASSYRTGTFNEKLFF. CDR3 nucleotide sequence: TGTGCCAGCAGTTACAGAACAGGGACCTTCAATGAAAAACTGTTTTTT.

The chain employs TRBV19 and TRBJ2-2, with no clear D. The CDR3 totals 15 residues. The germline V gene encodes CDR1 LNHDA and CDR2 SQIVND (reference sequence). V lost 0 bases and J lost 8, with 13 bases in between. The CDR3 sequence: CASSIDYLAAGELFF. CDR3 bases: TGTGCCAGTAGTATAGATTACCTGGCGGCAGGGGAGCTGTTTTTT. The full variable domain, completed using reference TRBV19 and TRBJ2-2, is DGGITQSPKYLFRKEGQNVTLSCEQNLNHDAMYWYRQDPGQGLRLIYYSQIVNDFQKGDIAEGYSVSREKKESFPLTVTSAQKNPTAFYLCASSIDYLAAGELFFGEGSRLTVL.

V gene TRBV9 combines with J gene TRBJ2-1, with 10 bases that match TRBD1. Per germline, CDR1 SGDLS and CDR2 YYNGEE. The CDR3 sequence is 17 residues long. V trimming: 3 bases; J trimming: 1 base; junction bases outside the gene matches: 7. The CDR3 spells CASSADRGLRSYNEQFF. The CDR3 DNA is TGTGCCAGCAGCGCTGACAGGGGGCTTCGTTCCTACAATGAGCAGTTCTTC.

This chain uses TRBV6-1 with TRBJ2-1; D call uncertain. The germline V and J ends were trimmed by 3 bases and 10 bases, with 16 bases remaining between them. This CDR3 contains 14 residues. Germline V gene sequence: CDR1 MNHNS, CDR2 SASEGT. CDR3 sequence reads: CASSDYPTAGEQFF. CDR3 nucleotides: TGTGCCAGCAGTGACTACCCTACGGCTGGAGAGCAGTTCTTC.

The chain has TRBV6-6 and TRBJ1-1; TRBD1 matches 8 bases. The germline V gene has CDR1 MNHNY and CDR2 SVGAGI (reference sequence). V lost 6 bases and J lost 7; bases outside the gene matches: 7. The CDR3 spans 13 residues. The CDR3 protein is CASSKQGEVEAFF. CDR3 nucleotides: TGTGCCAGCAGCAAACAGGGGGAGGTTGAAGCTTTCTTT.

This rearrangement joins TRBV4-1 to TRBJ2-2; 7 bases align to TRBD1. CDR1 and CDR2 (germline): MGHRA, YSYEKL. The CDR3 is 14 residues long. V trimming: 4 bases; J trimming: 4 bases; junction bases outside the gene matches: 3. DNA for the CDR3: TGCGCCAGCAGCCGACAGGGATTCACCGGGGAGCTGTTTTTT. It encodes CASSRQGFTGELFF.

The sample holds one count of this clone. The CDR3 reads CASSDPFKTSGSRPRWGNEQFF. The CDR3 DNA reads TGTGCCAGCAGTGACCCCTTTAAGACTAGCGGGAGCCGGCCGAGGTGGGGCAATGAGCAGTTCTTC. The chain joins TRBV6-4 to TRBJ2-1; 12 nucleotides align to TRBD2. J lost 6 bases, V lost 2 bases, and 23 bases had no gene match. Germline V gene lookup returns CDR1 MRHNA and CDR2 SNTAGT. This CDR3 is 22 amino acids long.

On this clone itself: At one end, the junction sequence differs from germline, possibly due to a read error. This chain uses TRBV5-1 with TRBJ1-2; 7 bases fit TRBD1. The CDR3 sequence is 10 residues long. The germline gives CDR1 SGHRS, CDR2 YFSETQ. The CDR3 protein is CASSDGTAFF. The CDR3 region has the DNA TGCGCCAGCAGCGATGGGACAGCCTTCTTC. The full variable domain, in which reference TRBV5-1 and TRBJ1-2 provide the parts outside the CDR3, is KAGVTQTPRYLIKTRGQQVTLSCSPISGHRSVSWYQQTPGQGLQFLFEYFSETQRNKGNFPGRFSGRQFSNSRSEMNVSTLELGDSALYLCASSDGTAFFGSGTRLTVV.

The V call is TRBV30, the J call TRBJ1-2; D uncertain. This CDR3 is built from 13 residues. Deletions cut 6 bases from V and 4 bases from J, with 15 bases between. Germline assignment: CDR1 GTSNPN and CDR2 SVGIG (reference sequence). This CDR3 is CACQLVRIYGYTF. The DNA for the CDR3 is TGTGCCTGCCAGCTAGTACGGATCTATGGCTACACCTTC.

There are a few counts of this clone. The V and J genes are TRBV7-6 and TRBJ2-7; 13 bases line up with TRBD2. The V gene's germline CDR1 is SGHVS and CDR2 FNYEAQ. After removal of 6 bases from V and 6 bases from J, the junction contained 5 bases not matched to a gene. The CDR3 extends over 14 amino acids. For the CDR3, the DNA is TGTGCCAGCAGTGGACTAGCGGGGGTAAGCGAGCAGTACTTC. Amino acids: CASSGLAGVSEQYF. The variable domain in full, with the rest retrieved from reference TRBV7-6 and TRBJ2-7, is GAGVSQSPRYKVTKRGQDVALRCDPISGHVSLYWYRQALGQGPEFLTYFNYEAQQDKSGLPNDRFSAERPEGSISTLTIQRTEQRDSAMYRCASSGLAGVSEQYFGPGTRLTVT.

The genes are TRBV5-1 and TRBJ2-7; possibly TRBD1 for D (5 bases). The CDR3 runs 14 residues. The germline CDR1 and CDR2 sequences are SGHRS and YFSETQ. Trimming left V 0 bases short and J 7 bases short, with 14 bases between. The CDR3 DNA reads as TGCGCCAGCAGCTTGGGTCAGGTATCAGGGGAGCAGTACTTC. Protein sequence: CASSLGQVSGEQYF.

The chain links TRBV7-8 to TRBJ2-1; 11 nucleotides agree with TRBD2. Germline V CDR1 and CDR2: SGHVS, FQNEAQ. J gave up 3 bases and V 5 bases, and 6 bases lay outside the gene matches. The CDR3 has 16 residues. CDR3 protein: CASSGGTSGFYNEQFF. As DNA, the CDR3 is TGTGCCAGCAGCGGGGGGACTAGCGGTTTCTACAATGAGCAGTTCTTC.

The chain carries TRBV5-1 and TRBJ2-3, with D perhaps TRBD2 (5 bases). The CDR3 contains 15 residues. Germline V gives CDR1 SGHRS, CDR2 YFSETQ. V lost 6 bases and J lost 1, with 15 bases in between. The chain's CDR3 is CASNLDLGGTDTQYF. In nucleotides, the CDR3 is TGCGCCAGCAACCTGGACCTGGGAGGCACAGATACGCAGTATTTT. The full variable domain, its missing parts supplied by reference TRBV5-1 and TRBJ2-3, is KAGVTQTPRYLIKTRGQQVTLSCSPISGHRSVSWYQQTPGQGLQFLFEYFSETQRNKGNFPGRFSGRQFSNSRSEMNVSTLELGDSALYLCASNLDLGGTDTQYFGPGTRLTVL.

V gene TRBV5-1 combines with J gene TRBJ1-6, with D maybe TRBD1 (5 bases). Germline CDR1 reads SGHRS; CDR2 reads YFSETQ. The CDR3 is made up of 16 amino acids. Trimming removed 4 bases at V and 1 base at J, with 12 bases between. CDR3 nucleotides: TGCGCCAGCAGCACGGAGGGGTTATCCTATAATTCACCCCTCCACTTT. This translates into CASSTEGLSYNSPLHF.

V usage is TRBV19 and J usage is TRBJ2-2, with 10 positions matching TRBD2. Germline CDR1 and CDR2: LNHDA and SQIVND (reference sequence). The CDR3 runs 16 residues. J gave up 4 bases and V 7 bases, and 9 bases lay outside the gene matches. CDR3 sequence reads: CASNPSGGEITGELFF. CDR3 DNA: TGTGCCAGTAACCCGAGCGGGGGGGAAATCACCGGGGAGCTGTTTTTT.